This T cell receptor (beta chain) was captured in a study of breast tumors, draining lymph nodes, adjacent tissues. Samples came from axillary lymph nodes draining the breast cancer. V shed 3 bases and J 1 base; nucleotides not matched to a gene: 8. Germline V gene lookup returns CDR1 MDHEN and CDR2 SYDVKM. The CDR3 has 17 residues. The sample holds a few counts of this clonotype. Antigen unknown. A single record per CDR3 protein comes from TCRdb applying MiXCR to the multiplex PCR reads. The sample carries approximately 140,000 distinct CDR3 sequences, approximately 32% recorded once. Findings and caveats of the study: Luminal-like breast cancer showed significantly greater tumor-nontumor repertoire similarity than basal-like breast cancer did. Findings are consistent with lymph node origin and intratumoral expansion of most tumor T cells.

The sequenced material came from axillary lymph node tissue. The rearrangement joins TRBV28 to TRBJ2-5, with TRBD1 matching 10 bases. The sequence derives from a female donor with breast cancer. Some clones in this sample may be carry-over from other donors' samples. CDR3: CASSFPSGQGVQETQYF. The CDR3 region has the DNA TGTGCCAGCAGTTTCCCCAGTGGACAGGGGGTCCAAGAGACCCAGTACTTC.